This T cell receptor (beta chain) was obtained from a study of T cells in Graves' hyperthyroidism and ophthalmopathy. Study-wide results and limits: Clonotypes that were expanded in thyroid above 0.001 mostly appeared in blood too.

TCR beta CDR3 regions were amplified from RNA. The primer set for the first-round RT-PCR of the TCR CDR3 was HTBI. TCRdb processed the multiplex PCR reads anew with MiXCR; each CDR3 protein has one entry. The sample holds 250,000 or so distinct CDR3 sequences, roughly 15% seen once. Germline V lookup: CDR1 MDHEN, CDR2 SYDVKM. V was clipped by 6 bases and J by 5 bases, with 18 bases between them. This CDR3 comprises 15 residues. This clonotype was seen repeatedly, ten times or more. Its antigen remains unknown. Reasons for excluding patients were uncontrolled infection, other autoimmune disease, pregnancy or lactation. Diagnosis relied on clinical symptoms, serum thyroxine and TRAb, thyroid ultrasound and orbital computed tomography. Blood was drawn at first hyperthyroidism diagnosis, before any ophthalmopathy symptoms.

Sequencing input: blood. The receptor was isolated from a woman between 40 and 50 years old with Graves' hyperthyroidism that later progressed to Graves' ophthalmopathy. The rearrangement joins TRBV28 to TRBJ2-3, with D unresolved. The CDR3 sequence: CASSSLGSGIDTQYF. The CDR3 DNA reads TGTGCCAGCAGCTCCTTAGGTTCTGGAATAGATACGCAGTATTTT.